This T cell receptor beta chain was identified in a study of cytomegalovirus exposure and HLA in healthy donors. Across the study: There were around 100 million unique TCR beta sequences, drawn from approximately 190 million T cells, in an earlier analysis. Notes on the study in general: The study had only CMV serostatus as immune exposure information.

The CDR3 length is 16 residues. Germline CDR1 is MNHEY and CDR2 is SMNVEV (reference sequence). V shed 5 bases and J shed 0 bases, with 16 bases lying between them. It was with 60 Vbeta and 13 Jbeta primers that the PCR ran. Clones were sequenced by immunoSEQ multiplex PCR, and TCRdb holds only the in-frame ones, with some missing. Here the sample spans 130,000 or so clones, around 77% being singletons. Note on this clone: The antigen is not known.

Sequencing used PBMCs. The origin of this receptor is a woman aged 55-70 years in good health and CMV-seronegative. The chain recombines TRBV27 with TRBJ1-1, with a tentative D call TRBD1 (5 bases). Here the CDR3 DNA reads TGTGCCAGCAGTCCATACGGGGCGGGGCTGAACACTGAAGCTTTCTTT. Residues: CASSPYGAGLNTEAFF.